The 18 T cell receptor beta chains reported below all come from one sample, sequenced in a study of human T cells and chemical hapten exposure. TCRdb re-analysed the RACE reads in MiXCR, keeping a single row per CDR3 protein. The sample has tens of thousands of distinct CDR3 sequences; approximately 10% are singletons. Indicated time point: patch test 1, 2 weeks after DPC sensitization. The treatment: therapeutic diphenylcyclopropenone sensitization with weekly scalp DPC. The source was whole blood, collected in connection with sensitization to the hapten diphenylcyclopropenone (DPC). The receptors come from a woman between 50 and 59 years old with alopecia areata. Some clones in this sample may be carry-over from other donors' samples.

This clonotype was counted a few times. V gene TRBV11-3 combines with J gene TRBJ1-1; TRBD1 might be the D (6 bases). CDR3 size: 15 residues. V dropped 2 bases and J dropped 1 base, with 11 bases sitting between them. Germline values: CDR1 SGHNT, CDR2 YENEEA. The CDR3 loop reads CASSLMGGANTEAFF. Here the CDR3 DNA reads TGTGCCAGCAGCTTAATGGGGGGCGCGAACACTGAAGCTTTCTTT. Full variable domain (remainder filled in from reference TRBV11-3 and TRBJ1-1): EAGVVQSPRYKIIEKKQPVAFWCNPISGHNTLYWYLQNLGQGPELLIRYENEEAVDDSQLPKDRFSAERLKGVDSTLKIQPAELGDSAVYLCASSLMGGANTEAFFGQGTRLTVV.

The rearrangement links TRBV29-1 to TRBJ2-5; TRBD1 might be the D (6 bases). The V gene's germline CDR1 is SQVTM and CDR2 ANQGSEA. V lost 4 bases to trimming and J lost 3 bases, with 9 bases between them. This CDR3 spans 12 amino acids. The CDR3 spells CSVGGQKETQYF. CDR3 bases: TGCAGCGTTGGAGGACAGAAAGAGACCCAGTACTTC.

This clonotype was counted only a few times. This chain links TRBV20-1 with TRBJ2-7, with TRBD2 matching over 13 bases. The junction had 15 bases not matched to a gene; V was cut back by 0 bases and J by 4 bases. Germline CDR1 DFQATT, CDR2 SNEGSKA (reference sequence). The CDR3 is made up of 19 amino acids. CDR3: CSARDLGVETSGRWYEQYF. Here the CDR3 DNA reads TGCAGTGCTAGAGATCTCGGGGTGGAGACTAGCGGGAGGTGGTACGAGCAGTACTTC.

In its sample, this clonotype was seen many times. The chain joins TRBV3-1 to TRBJ1-4, with 8 bases matching TRBD1. The germline gives CDR1 LGHDT, CDR2 YNNKEL (reference sequence). CDR3 size: 15 residues. After removal of 1 base from V and 5 bases from J, the junction contained 3 bases not matched to a gene. CDR3 residues: CASSQGGQGNEKLFF. The CDR3, as DNA: TGTGCCAGCAGCCAAGGCGGACAGGGAAATGAAAAACTGTTTTTT.

This clonotype was found once. The V gene is TRBV29-1, the J gene TRBJ2-3; 12 nucleotides agree with TRBD2. CDR3 length equals 13 residues. CDR1 and CDR2 (germline): SQVTM, ANQGSEA. V shed 5 bases, J shed 5 bases, and the junction held 2 bases outside the gene matches. DNA of the CDR3: TGCAGCGTTTCTAGCGGGAGGGGAGATACGCAGTATTTT. It translates to CSVSSGRGDTQYF.

This clonotype was counted at least ten times. The chain joins TRBV6-1 to TRBJ2-7; D remains ambiguous. CDR1 MNHNS and CDR2 SASEGT come from the germline V gene. The length of the CDR3 is 11 residues. V shed 4 bases and J shed 9 bases, with 10 bases lying between them. DNA of the CDR3: TGTGCCAGCAGTGTCGCGACTGGGCAGTACTTC. Translation gives CASSVATGQYF.

The CDR3 loop is CASSSGRLQETQYF. The CDR3 DNA follows: TGCGCCAGCAGCTCCGGGAGACTTCAAGAGACCCAGTACTTC. The chain uses TRBV5-1 and TRBJ2-5, with D perhaps TRBD2 (6 bases). With 3 bases removed from V and 2 bases from J, the gap between germline ends came to 11 bases. Germline V CDR1 and CDR2: SGHRS, YFSETQ. The CDR3 has 14 residues.

This clonotype appeared a few times. The chain recombines TRBV7-9 with TRBJ2-1, with D maybe TRBD1 (5 bases). With 1 base removed from V and 5 bases from J, the gap between germline ends came to 12 bases. Germline-derived CDR1 and CDR2 are SEHNR and FQNEAQ (reference sequence). The CDR3 totals 15 residues. The CDR3 is CASSLGRGDHNEQFF. The CDR3 region has the DNA TGTGCCAGCAGCTTAGGTAGGGGTGATCACAATGAGCAGTTCTTC. Full variable domain (remainder filled in from reference TRBV7-9 and TRBJ2-1): DTGVSQNPRHKITKRGQNVTFRCDPISEHNRLYWYRQTLGQGPEFLTYFQNEAQLEKSRLLSDRFSAERPKGSFSTLEIQRTEQGDSAMYLCASSLGRGDHNEQFFGPGTRLTVL.

V and J are TRBV30 and TRBJ2-7; a possible D gene is TRBD1 (5 bases). Trimming shortened V by 4 bases and J by 2 bases, and 12 bases separated the two germline ends. CDR1 and CDR2 from the germline V gene are GTSNPN and SVGIG (reference sequence). This CDR3 region has 13 residues. In nucleotides, the CDR3 is TGTGCCTGGACTGACAGCGTTCCCTACGAGCAGTACTTC. Its protein product is CAWTDSVPYEQYF.

The chain recombines TRBV2 with TRBJ2-2, with D possibly matching TRBD1 (5 bases). V was trimmed by 5 bases and J by 6 bases, leaving 13 bases between them. The CDR3 extends over 14 amino acids. Germline-derived CDR1 and CDR2 are SNHLY and FYNNEI. CDR3 nucleotide sequence: TGTGCCAGCAGTATCACGCAGGGTCCCGGGGAGCTGTTTTTT. The encoded protein is CASSITQGPGELFF.

This sequence joins TRBV10-3 and TRBJ2-7, with D possibly TRBD2 on 5 matching bases. With 0 bases removed from V and 5 bases from J, the gap between germline ends came to 11 bases. The CDR3 has 14 residues. Germline CDR1 reads ENHRY; CDR2 reads SYGVKD. The CDR3 sequence: CAISESGGPNEQYF. CDR3 DNA: TGTGCCATCAGTGAGTCGGGCGGGCCCAACGAGCAGTACTTC.

This clonotype showed up just a few times. V is TRBV7-2 and J is TRBJ2-7; D may match TRBD1 or TRBD2 (5 bases each). Germline V gene sequence: CDR1 SGHTA, CDR2 FQGNSA. V lost 10 bases to trimming and J lost 7 bases, with 17 bases between them. This CDR3 is built from 12 residues. The CDR3 spells CATTRDLGEQYF. CDR3 bases: TGTGCCACCACTAGGGACCTTGGTGAGCAGTACTTC. Based on the CDR3 plus reference TRBV7-2 and TRBJ2-7, the full variable domain is GAGVSQSPSNKVTEKGKDVELRCDPISGHTALYWYRQSLGQGLEFLIYFQGNSAPDKSGLPSDRFSAERTGGSVSTLTIQRTQQEDSAVYLCATTRDLGEQYFGPGTRLTVT.

The chain has TRBV9 and TRBJ2-7, with TRBD1 matching over 9 bases. The CDR3 has 14 residues. Germline lookup yields CDR1 SGDLS and CDR2 YYNGEE. The trim removed 4 bases at V and 6 bases at J, leaving 8 bases unmatched. CDR3 loop: CASSRLGQGSEQYF. The CDR3 nucleotides are TGTGCCAGCAGCCGACTAGGACAGGGGAGCGAGCAGTACTTC. Drawing the rest from reference TRBV9 and TRBJ2-7, the complete variable domain is DSGVTQTPKHLITATGQRVTLRCSPRSGDLSVYWYQQSLDQGLQFLIQYYNGEERAKGNILERFSAQQFPDLHSELNLSSLELGDSALYFCASSRLGQGSEQYFGPGTRLTVT.

In this sample, this clonotype turned up many times. The gene calls are TRBV12-3 or TRBV12-4 and TRBJ2-2; D unclear. CDR3 size: 11 residues. V was pared by 5 bases and J by 6 bases, with 4 bases between. The CDR3 reads CASSVPGELFF. The CDR3 region has the DNA TGTGCCAGCAGTGTTCCCGGGGAGCTGTTTTTT.

Only a few counts were recorded for this clonotype. The rearrangement links TRBV5-4 to TRBJ2-1, with D hard to call. The V and J ends lost 4 bases and 7 bases respectively, with 18 bases between them. The CDR3 consists of 15 residues. Looked up from germline, CDR1 is SGHNT and CDR2 is YYREEE (reference sequence). The CDR3 region is CASSLGFVAGNEQFF. The CDR3 DNA reads TGTGCCAGCAGCCTAGGCTTTGTGGCCGGGAATGAGCAGTTCTTC.

This clonotype occurred a few times. This sequence joins TRBV6-5 and TRBJ1-2; unclear D gene. The V gene lost 0 bases and the J gene lost 5 bases, with 7 bases spanning the gap. This CDR3 spans 13 amino acids. Per the germline V gene, CDR1 is MNHEY and CDR2 is SVGAGI. The CDR3 loop is CASSYSTAYGYTF. Written as DNA, the CDR3 is TGTGCCAGCAGTTACTCCACAGCTTATGGCTACACCTTC.

The chain joins TRBV5-1 to TRBJ2-3; TRBD1 agrees at 9 bases. The trim removed 4 bases at V and 0 bases at J, leaving 9 bases unmatched. Germline lookup yields CDR1 SGHRS and CDR2 YFSETQ. The CDR3 runs 17 residues. For the CDR3, the DNA is TGCGCCAGCAGCCTCCTGGGACAGGGTTACAGCACAGATACGCAGTATTTT. Its protein is CASSLLGQGYSTDTQYF. The entire variable domain, with the rest obtained from reference TRBV5-1 and TRBJ2-3, is as follows: KAGVTQTPRYLIKTRGQQVTLSCSPISGHRSVSWYQQTPGQGLQFLFEYFSETQRNKGNFPGRFSGRQFSNSRSEMNVSTLELGDSALYLCASSLLGQGYSTDTQYFGPGTRLTVL.

This clonotype was counted a few times. CDR3 amino acids: CASTLFWGRDSYNEQFF. The CDR3 DNA is TGTGCCAGCACCCTCTTTTGGGGGAGGGACTCCTACAATGAGCAGTTCTTC. This chain joins TRBV6-6 and TRBJ2-1; 7 nucleotides match TRBD2. This CDR3 contains 17 residues. CDR1 is MNHNY and CDR2 is SVGAGI in the germline V gene (reference sequence). V lost 7 bases and J lost 0; bases outside the gene matches: 12.